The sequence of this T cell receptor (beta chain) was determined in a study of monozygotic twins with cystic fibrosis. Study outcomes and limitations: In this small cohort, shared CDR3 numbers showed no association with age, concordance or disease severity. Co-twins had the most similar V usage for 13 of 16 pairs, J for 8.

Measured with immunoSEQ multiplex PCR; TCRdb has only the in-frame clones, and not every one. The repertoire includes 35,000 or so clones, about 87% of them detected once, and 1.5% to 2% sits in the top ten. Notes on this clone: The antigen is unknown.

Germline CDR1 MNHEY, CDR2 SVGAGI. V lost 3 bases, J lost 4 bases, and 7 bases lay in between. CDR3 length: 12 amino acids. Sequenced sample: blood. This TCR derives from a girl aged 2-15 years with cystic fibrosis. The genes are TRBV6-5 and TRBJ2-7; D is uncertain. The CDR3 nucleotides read TGTGCCAGCAGTTATGTCGGTTACGAGCAGTACTTC. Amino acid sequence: CASSYVGYEQYF.